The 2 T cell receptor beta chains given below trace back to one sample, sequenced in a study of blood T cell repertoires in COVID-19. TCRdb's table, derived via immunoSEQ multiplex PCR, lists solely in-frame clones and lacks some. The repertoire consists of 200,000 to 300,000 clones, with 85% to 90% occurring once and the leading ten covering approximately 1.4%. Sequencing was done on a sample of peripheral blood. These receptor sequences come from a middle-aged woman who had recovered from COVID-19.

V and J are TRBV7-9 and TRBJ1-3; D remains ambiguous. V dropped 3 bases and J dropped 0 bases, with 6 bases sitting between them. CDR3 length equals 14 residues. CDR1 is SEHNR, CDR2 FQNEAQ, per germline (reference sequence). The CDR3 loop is CASSLSSSGNTIYF. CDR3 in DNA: TGTGCCAGCAGCTTGTCTAGCTCTGGAAACACCATATATTTT.

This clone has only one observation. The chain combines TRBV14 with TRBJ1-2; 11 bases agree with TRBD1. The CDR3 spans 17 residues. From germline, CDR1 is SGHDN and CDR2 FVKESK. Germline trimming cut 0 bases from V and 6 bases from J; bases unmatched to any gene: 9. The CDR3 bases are TGTGCCAGCAGCCAAGAGAGGACAGGGGGCCACCGGGATGGCTACACCTTC. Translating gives CASSQERTGGHRDGYTF.